Sequencing of this TCR beta chain was carried out in a study of early T cells in non-severe SARS-CoV-2 infection. Study-level background: Chains from this unsorted whole-blood bulk RNA could not be paired.

As part of library construction, unique molecular identifiers were attached to individual cDNA molecules. TCRdb independently ran MiXCR on the 5' RACE reads; one entry per CDR3 protein. The sample comprises tens of thousands of distinct CDR3 sequences, about 8% of which are singletons, and over 9.5% rests with the top ten. This clonotype was counted at least ten times. This CDR3 has 15 amino acids. Deletions cut 6 bases from V and 1 base from J, with 13 bases between. The specimen was whole blood, collected at baseline. The chain combines TRBV12-3 or TRBV12-4 with TRBJ1-5; possible D gene TRBD1, 6 bases. The receptor was isolated from an adult who was a healthcare worker with PCR-confirmed SARS-CoV-2 infection or an uninfected control (not recorded which). This CDR3 is CASSLRTESNQPQHF. Here the CDR3 DNA reads TGTGCCAGCAGCCTTCGGACAGAGAGCAATCAGCCCCAGCATTTT.